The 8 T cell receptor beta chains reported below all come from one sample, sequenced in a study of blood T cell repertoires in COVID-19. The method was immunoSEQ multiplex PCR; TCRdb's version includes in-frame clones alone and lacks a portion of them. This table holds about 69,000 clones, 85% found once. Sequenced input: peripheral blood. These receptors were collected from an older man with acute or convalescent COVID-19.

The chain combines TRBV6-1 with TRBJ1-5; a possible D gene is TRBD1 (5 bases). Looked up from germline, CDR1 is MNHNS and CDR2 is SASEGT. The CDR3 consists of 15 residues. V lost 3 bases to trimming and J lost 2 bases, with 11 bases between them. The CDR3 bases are TGTGCCAGCAGTGAGGGACTAGTACGCAATCAGCCCCAGCATTTT. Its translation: CASSEGLVRNQPQHF.

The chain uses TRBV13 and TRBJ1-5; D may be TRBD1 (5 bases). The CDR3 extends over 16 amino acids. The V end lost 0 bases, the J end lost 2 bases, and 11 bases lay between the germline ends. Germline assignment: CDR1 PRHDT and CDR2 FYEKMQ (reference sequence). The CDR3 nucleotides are TGTGCCAGCAGCTTAGGGGGGCCCCGGGGCAATCAGCCCCAGCATTTT. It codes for CASSLGGPRGNQPQHF.

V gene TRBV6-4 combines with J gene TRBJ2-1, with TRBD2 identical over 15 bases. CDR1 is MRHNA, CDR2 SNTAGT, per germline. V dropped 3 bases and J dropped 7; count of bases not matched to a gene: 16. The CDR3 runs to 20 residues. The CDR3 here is CASSDPGLAGGGQVGNEQFF. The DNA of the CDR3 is TGTGCCAGCAGTGATCCCGGACTAGCGGGAGGGGGGCAAGTCGGAAATGAGCAGTTCTTC.

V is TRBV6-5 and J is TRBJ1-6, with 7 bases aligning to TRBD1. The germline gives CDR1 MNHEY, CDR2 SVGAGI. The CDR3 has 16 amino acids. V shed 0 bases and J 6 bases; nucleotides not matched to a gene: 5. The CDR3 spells CASSYSTGAFNSPLHF. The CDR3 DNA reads TGTGCCAGCAGTTACTCAACAGGGGCGTTTAATTCACCCCTCCACTTT.

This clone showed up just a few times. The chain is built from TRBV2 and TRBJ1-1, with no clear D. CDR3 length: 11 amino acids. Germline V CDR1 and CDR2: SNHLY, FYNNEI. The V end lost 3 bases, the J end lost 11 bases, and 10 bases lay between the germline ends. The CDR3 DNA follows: TGTGCCAGCAGTGAGTCGAGGTGGGCTTTCTTT. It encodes CASSESRWAFF.

The CDR3 nucleotides are TGCAGCGTTGAGGGGGTAGCGGGGGTCTACACAGATACGCAGTATTTT. It specifies CSVEGVAGVYTDTQYF. The chain has TRBV29-1 and TRBJ2-3, with 9 nucleotides matching TRBD2. J lost 2 bases, V lost 3 bases, and 9 bases had no gene match. Germline CDR1 reads SQVTM; CDR2 reads ANQGSEA. The CDR3 is 16 residues long.

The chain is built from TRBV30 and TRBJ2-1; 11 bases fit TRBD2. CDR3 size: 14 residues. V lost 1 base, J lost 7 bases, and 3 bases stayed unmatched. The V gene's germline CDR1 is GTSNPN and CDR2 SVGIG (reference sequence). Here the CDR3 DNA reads TGTGCCTGGAGTGCAACTAGCGGGAGTAATGAGCAGTTCTTC. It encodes CAWSATSGSNEQFF.

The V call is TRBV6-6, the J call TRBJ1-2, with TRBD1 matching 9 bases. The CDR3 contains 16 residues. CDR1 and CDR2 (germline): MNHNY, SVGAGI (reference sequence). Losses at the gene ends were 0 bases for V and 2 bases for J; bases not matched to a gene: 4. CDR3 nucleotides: TGTGCCAGCAGTTACTCTATGGGACAGGGAAACTATGGCTACACCTTC. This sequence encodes CASSYSMGQGNYGYTF.